The clone carrying this T cell receptor (beta chain) came up once. The data were produced by immunoSEQ multiplex PCR, yet TCRdb's version contains in-frame clones alone and is incomplete. Of about 200,000 clones in the sample, 80% to 85% were seen once. The entry originates in a study of blood T cell repertoires in COVID-19. Trimming at V came to 3 bases and at J to 4 bases, leaving 4 bases not matched to a gene. The CDR3 contains 14 residues. Per germline, CDR1 SGHTA and CDR2 FQGNSA. V and J are TRBV7-2 and TRBJ1-1; 8 nucleotides align to TRBD1. The sequence was obtained from a man aged 35-49 years who had recovered from COVID-19. The sequencing input was PBMCs or T cells enriched from blood (not recorded which). This CDR3 reads CASSLITGGTEAFF. The CDR3 nucleotides read TGTGCCAGCAGCTTGATTACAGGGGGCACTGAAGCTTTCTTT.